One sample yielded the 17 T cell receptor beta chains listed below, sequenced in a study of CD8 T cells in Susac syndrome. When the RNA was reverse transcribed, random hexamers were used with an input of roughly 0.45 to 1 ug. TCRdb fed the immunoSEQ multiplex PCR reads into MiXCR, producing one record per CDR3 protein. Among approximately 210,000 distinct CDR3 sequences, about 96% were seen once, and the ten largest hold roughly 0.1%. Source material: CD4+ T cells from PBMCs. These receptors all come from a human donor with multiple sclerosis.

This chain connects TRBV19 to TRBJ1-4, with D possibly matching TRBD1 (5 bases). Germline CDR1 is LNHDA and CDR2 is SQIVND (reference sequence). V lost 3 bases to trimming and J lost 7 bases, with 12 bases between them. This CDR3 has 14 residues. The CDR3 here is CASSIGGWGEKLFF. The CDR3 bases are TGTGCCAGTAGTATCGGGGGATGGGGTGAAAAACTGTTTTTT. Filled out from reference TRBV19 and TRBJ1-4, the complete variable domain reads DGGITQSPKYLFRKEGQNVTLSCEQNLNHDAMYWYRQDPGQGLRLIYYSQIVNDFQKGDIAEGYSVSREKKESFPLTVTSAQKNPTAFYLCASSIGGWGEKLFFGSGTQLSVL.

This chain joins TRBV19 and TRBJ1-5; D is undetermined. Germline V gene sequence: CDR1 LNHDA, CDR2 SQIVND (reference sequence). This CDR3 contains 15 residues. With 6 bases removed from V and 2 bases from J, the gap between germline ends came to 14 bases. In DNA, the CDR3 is TGTGCCAGTAGCTATGGGTCTATGGGCAATCAGCCCCAGCATTTT. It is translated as CASSYGSMGNQPQHF.

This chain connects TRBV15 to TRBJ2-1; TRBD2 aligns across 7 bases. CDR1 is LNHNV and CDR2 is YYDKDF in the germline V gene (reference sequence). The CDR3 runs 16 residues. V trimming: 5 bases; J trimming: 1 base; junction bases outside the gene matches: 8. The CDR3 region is CATSPHSGPSYNEQFF. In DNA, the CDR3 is TGTGCCACCAGCCCCCATAGCGGGCCATCCTACAATGAGCAGTTCTTC.

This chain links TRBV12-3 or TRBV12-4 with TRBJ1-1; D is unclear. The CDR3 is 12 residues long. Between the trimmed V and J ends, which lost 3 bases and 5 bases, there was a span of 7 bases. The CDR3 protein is CASSFSRTEAFF. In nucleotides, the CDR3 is TGTGCCAGCAGTTTTTCCCGGACTGAAGCTTTCTTT.

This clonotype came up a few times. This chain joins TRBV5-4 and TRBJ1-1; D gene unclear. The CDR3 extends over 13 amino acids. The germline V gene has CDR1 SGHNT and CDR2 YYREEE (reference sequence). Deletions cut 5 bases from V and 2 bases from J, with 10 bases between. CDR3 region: CASSPRGNTEAFF. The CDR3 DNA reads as TGTGCCAGCAGTCCCCGAGGAAACACTGAAGCTTTCTTT. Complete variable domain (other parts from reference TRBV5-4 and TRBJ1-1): ETGVTQSPTHLIKTRGQQVTLRCSSQSGHNTVSWYQQALGQGPQFIFQYYREEENGRGNFPPRFSGLQFPNYSSELNVNALELDDSALYLCASSPRGNTEAFFGQGTRLTVV.

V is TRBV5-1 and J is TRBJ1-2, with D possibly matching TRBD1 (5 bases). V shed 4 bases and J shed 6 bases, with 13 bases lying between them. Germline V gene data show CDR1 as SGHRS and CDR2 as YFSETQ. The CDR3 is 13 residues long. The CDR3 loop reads CASSPDRPHGYTF. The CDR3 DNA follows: TGCGCCAGCAGCCCAGACAGACCTCATGGCTACACCTTC.

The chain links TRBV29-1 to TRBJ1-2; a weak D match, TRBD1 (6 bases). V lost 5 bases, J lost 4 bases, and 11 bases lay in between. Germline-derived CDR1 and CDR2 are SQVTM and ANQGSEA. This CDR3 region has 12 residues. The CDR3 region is CSVSMGAYGYTF. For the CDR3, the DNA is TGCAGCGTTAGTATGGGGGCCTATGGCTACACCTTC.

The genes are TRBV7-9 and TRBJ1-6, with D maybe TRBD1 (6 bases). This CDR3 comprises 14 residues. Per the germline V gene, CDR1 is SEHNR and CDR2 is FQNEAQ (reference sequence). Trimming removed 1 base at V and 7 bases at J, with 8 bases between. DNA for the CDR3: TGTGCCAGCAGCTTAGGGACAGACAATTCACCCCTCCACTTT. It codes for CASSLGTDNSPLHF.

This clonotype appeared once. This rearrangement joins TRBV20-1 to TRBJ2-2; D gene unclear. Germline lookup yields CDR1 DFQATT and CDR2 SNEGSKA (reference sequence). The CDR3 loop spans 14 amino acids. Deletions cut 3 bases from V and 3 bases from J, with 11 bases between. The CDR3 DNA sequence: TGCAGTGCTAGGGCTGACAAGTACACCGGGGAGCTGTTTTTT. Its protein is CSARADKYTGELFF.

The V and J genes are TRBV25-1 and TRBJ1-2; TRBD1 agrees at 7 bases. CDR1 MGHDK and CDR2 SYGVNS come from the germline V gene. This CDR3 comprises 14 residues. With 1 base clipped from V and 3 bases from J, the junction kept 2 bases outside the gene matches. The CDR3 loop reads CASSESGQHYGYTF. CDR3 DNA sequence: TGTGCCAGCAGTGAATCGGGACAGCACTATGGCTACACCTTC.

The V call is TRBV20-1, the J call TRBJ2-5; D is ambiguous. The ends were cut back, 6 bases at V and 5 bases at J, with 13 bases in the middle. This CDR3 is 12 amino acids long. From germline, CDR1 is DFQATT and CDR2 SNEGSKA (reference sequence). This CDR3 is CSALGRAETQYF. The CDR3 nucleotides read TGCAGTGCACTGGGAAGAGCTGAGACCCAGTACTTC.

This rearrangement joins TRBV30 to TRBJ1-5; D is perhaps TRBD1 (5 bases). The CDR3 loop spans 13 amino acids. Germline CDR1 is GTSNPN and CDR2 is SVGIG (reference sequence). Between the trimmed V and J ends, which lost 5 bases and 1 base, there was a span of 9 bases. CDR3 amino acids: CAWGRDSNQPQHF. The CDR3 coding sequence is TGTGCCTGGGGCCGGGACAGCAATCAGCCCCAGCATTTT.

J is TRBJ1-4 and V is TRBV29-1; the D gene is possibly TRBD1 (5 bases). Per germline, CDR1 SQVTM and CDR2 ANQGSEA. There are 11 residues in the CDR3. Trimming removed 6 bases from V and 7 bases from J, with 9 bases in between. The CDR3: CSVGLFEKLFF. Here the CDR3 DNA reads TGCAGCGTGGGGCTTTTTGAAAAACTGTTTTTT.

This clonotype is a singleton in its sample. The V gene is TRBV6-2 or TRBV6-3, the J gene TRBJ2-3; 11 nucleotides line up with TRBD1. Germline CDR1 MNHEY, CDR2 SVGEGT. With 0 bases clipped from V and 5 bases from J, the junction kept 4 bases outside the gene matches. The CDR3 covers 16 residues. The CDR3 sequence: CASSYSGQGAQDTQYF. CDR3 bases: TGTGCCAGCAGTTACTCCGGACAGGGGGCGCAAGATACGCAGTATTTT.

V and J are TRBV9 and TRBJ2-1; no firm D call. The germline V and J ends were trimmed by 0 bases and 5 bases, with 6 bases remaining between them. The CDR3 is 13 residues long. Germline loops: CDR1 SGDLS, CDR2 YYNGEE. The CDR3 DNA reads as TGTGCCAGCAGCGTAGGGGCCAACAATGAGCAGTTCTTC. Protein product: CASSVGANNEQFF.

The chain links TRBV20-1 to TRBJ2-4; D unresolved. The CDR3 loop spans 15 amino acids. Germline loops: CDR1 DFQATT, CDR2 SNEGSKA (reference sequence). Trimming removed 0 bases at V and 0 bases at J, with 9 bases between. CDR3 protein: CSARELDIAKNIQYF. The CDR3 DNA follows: TGCAGTGCTAGAGAGCTGGATATAGCCAAAAACATTCAGTACTTC.

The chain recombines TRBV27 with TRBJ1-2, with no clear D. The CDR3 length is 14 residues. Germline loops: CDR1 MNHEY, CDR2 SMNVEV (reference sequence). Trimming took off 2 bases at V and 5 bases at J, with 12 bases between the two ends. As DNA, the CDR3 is TGTGCCAGCAGTTTAGGAGCCGGATATTATGGCTACACCTTC. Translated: CASSLGAGYYGYTF.